This entry is about one T cell receptor (beta chain). The antigen is undetermined. Germline V gene sequence: CDR1 SQVTM, CDR2 ANQGSEA. The V end lost 4 bases, the J end lost 7 bases, and 13 bases lay between the germline ends. CDR3 size: 12 residues. Method: immunoSEQ multiplex PCR; TCRdb's copy keeps in-frame clones and lacks some. The sample shows more than 13,000 clones, roughly 69% of them seen only once. The entry originates in a study of neoadjuvant anti-PD-1 for oral cavity cancer. Study information: Most patients had three to four biweekly doses of 3 mg/kg nivolumab before resection. Non-progressing patients received a fourth nivolumab dose near day 43, then surgery on days 50-56.

Sample time point: after neoadjuvant nivolumab, at surgical resection. These newly diagnosed stage II-IVA oral cavity squamous cell carcinoma patients had no prior systemic or radiation treatment. Whole-study findings and limits: Post-nivolumab, blood T cell clonality was significantly elevated in non-responders.

This specimen was PBMCs, taken after nivolumab (anti-PD-1) treatment. The chain has TRBV29-1 and TRBJ1-1; a possible D gene is TRBD1 (5 bases). This sequence was found in a person aged 40 to 85 with oral cavity squamous cell carcinoma. DNA for the CDR3: TGCAGCGTTGCGGCAGGGTCTATTGAAGCTTTCTTT. This gives the protein CSVAAGSIEAFF.